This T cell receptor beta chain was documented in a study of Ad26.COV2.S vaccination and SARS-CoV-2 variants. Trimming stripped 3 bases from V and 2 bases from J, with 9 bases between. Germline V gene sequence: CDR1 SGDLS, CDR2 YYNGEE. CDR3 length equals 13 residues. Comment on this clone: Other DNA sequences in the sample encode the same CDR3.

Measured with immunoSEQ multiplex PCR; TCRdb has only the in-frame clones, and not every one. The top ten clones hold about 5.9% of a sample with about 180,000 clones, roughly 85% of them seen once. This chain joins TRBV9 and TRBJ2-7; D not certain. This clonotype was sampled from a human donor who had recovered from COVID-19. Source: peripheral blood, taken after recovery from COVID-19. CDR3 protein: CASSAPGAYEQYF. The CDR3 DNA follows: TGTGCCAGCAGCGCCCCTGGGGCCTACGAGCAGTACTTC. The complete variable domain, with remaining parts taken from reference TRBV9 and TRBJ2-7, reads DSGVTQTPKHLITATGQRVTLRCSPRSGDLSVYWYQQSLDQGLQFLIQYYNGEERAKGNILERFSAQQFPDLHSELNLSSLELGDSALYFCASSAPGAYEQYFGPGTRLTVT.